Shown below are 23 T cell receptor beta chains from a single sample sequenced in a study of spatial heterogeneity in lung cancer (dated by TCRdb to between 2018 and 2021). This specimen's time point label, per the study, means: sample taken at primary tumor resection. Without any cell sorting, TCR sequencing was performed on whole RNA extracted either from tumor and nontumor lung tissue or from cryopreserved PBMC samples. Receptors were amplified or captured by 5' RACE. The run used a NextSeq 500. Through fastp at Q25 and MiXCR, TCRdb rebuilt clones from the public reads, retaining in-frame beta chains. Each CDR3 protein gets just one entry, which takes the most common genes and DNA from the rows behind it. The sample table lists 10,000 to 13,000 distinct CDR3 sequences, about 9.2% of them with a count of one. The biggest ten clones account for 24% of the sample. Sample: PBMCs, taken at surgery. The source is a male donor with early-stage non-small cell lung cancer.

This clonotype was seen ten or more times. The rearrangement links TRBV21-1 to TRBJ2-7; the table's D call, TRBD1, has no DNA check behind it. TRBV21-1 is a known pseudogene. The CDR3 is made up of 15 amino acids. DNA for the CDR3: TGTGCCAGCATCTCTAGGACAGGCAACTCCTACGAGCAGTACTTC. It is translated as CASISRTGNSYEQYF.

This clonotype was seen only a few times. The chain carries TRBV10-3 and TRBJ2-7; 7 nucleotides align to TRBD1. Germline lookup yields CDR1 ENHRY and CDR2 SYGVKD. CDR3 length equals 17 residues. V was clipped by 2 bases and J by 2 bases; unmatched bases: 12. CDR3 DNA sequence: TGTGCCATCAGTGAGCCAGGGGGTAGCGCCGATCCCTACGAGCAGTACTTC. Protein sequence: CAISEPGGSADPYEQYF.

This clonotype has a count of ten or more. The V and J genes are TRBV7-2 and TRBJ2-3, with D hard to call. V was pared by 5 bases and J by 2 bases, with 17 bases between. This CDR3 has 16 residues. CDR1 is SGHTA and CDR2 is FQGNSA in the germline V gene. In DNA, the CDR3 is TGTGCCAGCAGCCATCCCCCCCGGGCCGTCACAGATACGCAGTATTTT. Translating gives CASSHPPRAVTDTQYF.

Many counts were recorded for this clonotype. The V call is TRBV3-1, the J call TRBJ2-6, with D possibly called TRBD1 or TRBD2 (5 bases each). The CDR3 has 15 amino acids. The ends were cut back, 2 bases at V and 2 bases at J, with 7 bases in the middle. Germline V CDR1 and CDR2: LGHDT, YNNKEL (reference sequence). CDR3 residues: CASSQRGAGANVLTF. CDR3 sequence (DNA): TGTGCCAGCAGCCAAAGAGGGGCTGGGGCCAACGTCCTGACTTTC.

This clonotype was observed at least ten times. J is TRBJ2-7 and V is TRBV29-1; the match to TRBD1 covers 7 bases. Per germline, CDR1 SQVTM and CDR2 ANQGSEA. This CDR3 is built from 12 residues. After removal of 4 bases from V and 5 bases from J, the junction contained 5 bases not matched to a gene. The CDR3 DNA follows: TGCAGCGTTGCGCAAGGGGGCGACGAGCAGTACTTC. Protein product: CSVAQGGDEQYF.

In its sample, this clonotype was seen many times. DNA for the CDR3: TGTGCCAGTAGTATTGGTCCAGGGGCCTACGAGCAGTACTTC. This translates into CASSIGPGAYEQYF. The rearrangement links TRBV19 to TRBJ2-7; maybe TRBD1 (6 bases). Germline-derived CDR1 and CDR2 are LNHDA and SQIVND (reference sequence). CDR3 length equals 14 residues. Trimming pared 3 bases from V and 2 bases from J, leaving 11 bases between.

This clonotype was counted ten times or more. This chain links TRBV5-1 with TRBJ1-1; 7 bases align to TRBD1. Trimming cost V 0 bases and J 3 bases; bases outside gene matches: 8. This CDR3 has 16 amino acids. From germline, CDR1 is SGHRS and CDR2 YFSETQ. The CDR3 region is CASSLVPQGGYTEAFF. The CDR3 DNA sequence: TGCGCCAGCAGCTTGGTTCCCCAAGGGGGCTACACTGAAGCTTTCTTT.

The table lists this clonotype with many counts. The chain recombines TRBV7-9 with TRBJ2-5, with 8 bases aligning to TRBD1. V was pared by 5 bases and J by 3 bases, with 8 bases of the junction left unmatched. Germline V gene lookup returns CDR1 SEHNR and CDR2 FQNEAQ (reference sequence). This CDR3 is 15 amino acids long. CDR3 amino acids: CASSTRTGLEETQYF. For the CDR3, the DNA is TGTGCCAGCAGCACCCGGACAGGGTTGGAAGAGACCCAGTACTTC.

This clonotype turned up a few times. This chain connects TRBV28 to TRBJ2-7; D ambiguous. CDR3 size: 12 residues. The V and J ends lost 3 bases and 6 bases respectively, with 9 bases between them. Germline assignment: CDR1 MDHEN and CDR2 SYDVKM. CDR3 sequence: CASSLGRTEQYF. The DNA of the CDR3 is TGTGCCAGCAGTTTGGGTAGGACCGAGCAGTACTTC.

Concerning this clonotype itself: A much larger clone lies a single base off, so this may be a read error. The CDR3 carries no conserved terminal phenylalanine or tryptophan, so it likely arises from a read error. The chain carries TRBV6-5 and TRBJ2-1, with a possible D match to TRBD1 (7 bases). In germline, CDR1 is MNHEY, CDR2 SVGAGI. Between the trimmed V and J ends, which lost 0 bases and 10 bases, there was a span of 13 bases. The CDR3 is 14 amino acids. Written as DNA, the CDR3 is TGTGCCAGCAGTTACTCGCAGGGGGGACGGGAGCAGTTCTTA. This gives the protein CASSYSQGGREQFL.

This chain connects TRBV10-3 to TRBJ2-3; D tentatively reads TRBD1 or TRBD2 (5 bases each). Germline lookup yields CDR1 ENHRY and CDR2 SYGVKD. This CDR3 contains 16 residues. Deletions cut 7 bases from V and 2 bases from J, with 19 bases between. Written as DNA, the CDR3 is TGTGCCATCAAGGTGTCGAGGGGATCAGACACAGATACGCAGTATTTT. This translates into CAIKVSRGSDTDTQYF.

In its sample, this clonotype ranks as medium-sized. This chain connects TRBV5-1 to TRBJ1-2; TRBD1 might be the D (6 bases). Germline lookup yields CDR1 SGHRS and CDR2 YFSETQ. V shed 4 bases and J shed 1 base, with 8 bases lying between them. The CDR3 has 13 residues. CDR3 coding DNA: TGCGCCAGCAGCCCGGACAGTAACTATGGCTACACCTTC. It yields the protein CASSPDSNYGYTF.

This clonotype was picked up many times. The V gene is TRBV12-3 or TRBV12-4, the J gene TRBJ2-7; D remains ambiguous. This CDR3 is 14 amino acids long. V lost 1 base and J 3 bases, leaving 10 bases between the germline ends. CDR3 DNA sequence: TGTGCCAGCAGTTTAGGGGTTAGATACTACGAGCAGTACTTC. Translation gives CASSLGVRYYEQYF.

In this sample, this clonotype turned up many times. CDR3 coding DNA: TGTGCCAGCAGTTTTCTACCTAACCACGAGCAGTACTTC. Residues: CASSFLPNHEQYF. The chain combines TRBV27 with TRBJ2-7; no firm D call. Germline CDR1 and CDR2: MNHEY and SMNVEV (reference sequence). The CDR3 has 13 residues. The V end was cut by 3 bases, the J end by 5 bases, with 11 bases between.

This chain uses TRBV29-1 with TRBJ2-6, with unresolved D. The CDR3 is 14 amino acids. Germline V lookup: CDR1 SQVTM, CDR2 ANQGSEA. The V gene lost 6 bases and the J gene lost 0 bases, with 9 bases spanning the gap. CDR3 DNA: TGCAGCGTCTCCGGTGGCTCTGGGGCCAACGTCCTGACTTTC. As protein: CSVSGGSGANVLTF.

This clonotype was counted once. CDR3 in amino acids: CASSVDGTEGEKLFF. The CDR3 bases are TGTGCCAGCAGCGTAGACGGGACCGAGGGGGAAAAACTGTTTTTT. V and J are TRBV9 and TRBJ1-4, with D possibly matching TRBD1 (5 bases). Germline CDR1 and CDR2: SGDLS and YYNGEE. V was trimmed by 0 bases and J by 8 bases, leaving 14 bases between them. This CDR3 is 15 amino acids long. Full variable domain (outside the CDR3, taken from reference TRBV9 and TRBJ1-4): DSGVTQTPKHLITATGQRVTLRCSPRSGDLSVYWYQQSLDQGLQFLIQYYNGEERAKGNILERFSAQQFPDLHSELNLSSLELGDSALYFCASSVDGTEGEKLFFGSGTQLSVL.

This clonotype is deemed medium-sized (0.01 to 0.1%). As DNA, the CDR3 is TGTGCCAGCAGCCCCGGGACTAGCCTAAGCACAGATACGCAGTATTTT. This translates into CASSPGTSLSTDTQYF. The chain combines TRBV6-6 with TRBJ2-3; 9 bases are a match to TRBD2. Germline values: CDR1 MNHNY, CDR2 SVGAGI (reference sequence). This CDR3 comprises 16 residues. The J segment lost 0 bases and the V segment lost 6 bases, leaving 7 bases of the junction unmatched.

This clonotype was counted at least ten times. V is TRBV6-5 and J is TRBJ2-2; D might be TRBD1 (5 bases). The germline V gene encodes CDR1 MNHEY and CDR2 SVGAGI. V lost 0 bases and J lost 7, with 12 bases in between. This CDR3 comprises 15 residues. CDR3 nucleotides: TGTGCCAGCAGTTACTCGGGCAGGGCAGTCGGGGAGCTGTTTTTT. Residues: CASSYSGRAVGELFF.

This clonotype showed up many times. The rearrangement uses TRBV7-2 and TRBJ2-5; the match to TRBD2 covers 10 bases. The CDR3 has 17 residues. V dropped 1 base and J dropped 5; count of bases not matched to a gene: 10. CDR1 SGHTA and CDR2 FQGNSA come from the germline V gene. The CDR3 region has the DNA TGTGCCAGCAGCTTAGAGGGAAGGCTAGCGGGGGTGGAGACCCAGTACTTC. It is translated as CASSLEGRLAGVETQYF.

This clonotype was observed a handful of times. This clone may be a read error of a much larger clone one base away. The gene calls are TRBV12-3 or TRBV12-4 and TRBJ2-3; the D call may be TRBD1 or TRBD2 (5 bases each). Between the trimmed V and J ends, which lost 10 bases and 2 bases, there was a span of 19 bases. CDR3 size: 15 residues. The CDR3 is CANTPPGTLTDTQYF. In DNA form, the CDR3 reads TGTGCCAACACTCCCCCCGGGACGCTCACAGATACGCAGTATTTT.

This clonotype was observed many times. This chain connects TRBV19 to TRBJ2-1; 8 bases are shared with TRBD2. The junction had 4 bases not matched to a gene; V was cut back by 2 bases and J by 4 bases. Per germline, CDR1 LNHDA and CDR2 SQIVND (reference sequence). The CDR3 has 15 residues. The CDR3 is CASSITGGDYNEQFF. CDR3 nucleotides: TGTGCCAGTAGTATAACGGGGGGGGATTACAATGAGCAGTTCTTC.

In this sample, this clonotype turned up many times. J is TRBJ1-5 and V is TRBV24-1; D gene ambiguous. This CDR3 is 14 amino acids long. CDR1 and CDR2 from the germline V gene are KGHDR and SFDVKD. V lost 9 bases and J lost 7, with 18 bases in between. CDR3 in DNA: TGTGCCACCTCCGCCGTGGAGGAACACCAGCCCCAGCATTTT. Protein product: CATSAVEEHQPQHF.

This clonotype was counted many times. This sequence joins TRBV6-2 or TRBV6-3 and TRBJ2-5; no firm D call. The CDR3 is made up of 11 amino acids. Germline V gives CDR1 MNHEY, CDR2 SVGEGT. V lost 5 bases and J 3 bases, leaving 4 bases between the germline ends. The chain's CDR3 is CASSDEETQYF. The CDR3 DNA is TGTGCCAGCAGTGACGAAGAGACCCAGTACTTC.